Listed here are 8 T cell receptor beta chains from one sample, sequenced in a study of T cells in Graves' hyperthyroidism and ophthalmopathy. TCR beta CDR3 regions were amplified from RNA transcripts. TCR CDR3 regions were first amplified by RT-PCR with HTBI primers. TCRdb redid the calling of the multiplex PCR reads with MiXCR, one entry per CDR3 protein. Found here are about 96,000 distinct CDR3 sequences, over 50% of them singletons; the top ten hold 25% to 30%. The sample comprised blood. These receptors were taken from a woman aged 40-49 years with Graves' hyperthyroidism.

This clonotype was counted ten times or more. CDR3 amino acids: CASEGGNTGELFF. The CDR3 region has the DNA TGTGCCAGCGAGGGGGGGAACACCGGGGAGCTGTTTTTT. This chain joins TRBV6-5 and TRBJ2-2; TRBD1 or TRBD2 may be the D gene (6 bases each). This CDR3 has 13 residues. Germline V gene sequence: CDR1 MNHEY, CDR2 SVGAGI. V gave up 8 bases and J gave up 1 base, with 8 bases separating them.

Comments on this clonotype: One end of the junction is discordant with germline, which a read error may explain. J is TRBJ1-5 and V is TRBV10-3; D possibly corresponds to TRBD1 (5 bases). The CDR3 length is 15 residues. Germline V gives CDR1 ENHRY, CDR2 SYGVKD. The CDR3 sequence: CASSKGRDYNQPQHF. CDR3 in DNA: TGTGCCAGCAGTAAGGGCAGGGATTACAATCAGCCCCAGCATTTT.

This clonotype was recorded once. The chain has TRBV29-1 and TRBJ2-6, with TRBD1 identical over 9 bases. Germline V gene data show CDR1 as SQVTM and CDR2 as ANQGSEA. The CDR3 extends over 15 amino acids. Trimming cost V 4 bases and J 4 bases; bases outside gene matches: 5. The CDR3 DNA reads TGCAGCGTTGGTTGGACAGGGGCGGGGGCCAACGTCCTGACTTTC. As protein: CSVGWTGAGANVLTF.

In DNA form, the CDR3 reads TGCAGCGTTGAGGGACACGGGTACGAGCAAGAGACCCAGTACTTC. Its translation: CSVEGHGYEQETQYF. This chain uses TRBV29-1 with TRBJ2-5; D might be TRBD1 (6 bases). Trimming left V 3 bases short and J 2 bases short, with 16 bases between. CDR3 size: 15 residues. Germline CDR1 SQVTM, CDR2 ANQGSEA.

Concerning this clonotype: A junction end diverges from the germline sequence, so it may reflect a read error. The CDR3 protein is CASRKGGF. For the CDR3, the DNA is TGTGCCAGTAGGAAGGGCGGGTTC. The chain joins TRBV19 to TRBJ1-2; D remains unclear. Germline V gene lookup returns CDR1 LNHDA and CDR2 SQIVND (reference sequence). This CDR3 comprises 8 residues.

The chain joins TRBV29-1 to TRBJ2-2; tentative D call: TRBD2 (5 bases). Deletions cut 8 bases from V and 3 bases from J, with 19 bases between. CDR1 SQVTM and CDR2 ANQGSEA come from the germline V gene. This CDR3 is built from 15 residues. The CDR3 region has the DNA TGCAGCAGTACACCTAGCAAGTCGGACACCGGGGAGCTGTTTTTT. It is translated as CSSTPSKSDTGELFF.

This clonotype was picked up a small number of times. The J gene is TRBJ2-3, the V gene TRBV5-6; D unclear. Germline-derived CDR1 and CDR2 are SGHDT and YYEEEE. The CDR3 spans 14 residues. V lost 3 bases to trimming and J lost 0 bases, with 8 bases between them. The CDR3 region is CASSSLGSTDTQYF. The CDR3 DNA reads as TGTGCCAGCAGCTCTCTTGGCAGCACAGATACGCAGTATTTT.

This chain links TRBV7-6 with TRBJ2-2; weak D call: TRBD2 (5 bases). Looked up from germline, CDR1 is SGHVS and CDR2 is FNYEAQ. The CDR3 extends over 13 amino acids. The V end was cut by 2 bases, the J end by 5 bases, with 6 bases between. The CDR3 is CASSLWETGELFF. The CDR3 DNA reads TGTGCCAGCAGCTTATGGGAGACCGGGGAGCTGTTTTTT.